This record looks at one TCR beta chain sequence and its context. Sequencing was performed with immunoSEQ multiplex PCR; in TCRdb, only in-frame clones are kept and a portion is missing. This sample yields about 77,000 clones, of which roughly 91% are seen a single time; around 6.5% belongs to the top ten. Trimming left V 4 bases short and J 2 bases short, with 8 bases between. CDR1 and CDR2 (germline): MNHNS, SASEGT. CDR3 length: 13 amino acids. Any history of autoimmune disease or systemic immunosuppression disqualified patients. The data are from a study of OX40 agonist ivuxolimab in advanced cancers. Study-level information: Patients achieving partial responses numbered three: one hepatocellular carcinoma case and two cutaneous melanoma cases.

This receptor was taken from an adult with an advanced solid tumor such as melanoma, head and neck, liver or kidney cancer. Here the sequenced sample was CD4+ or CD8+ T cells sorted from blood, taken in a trial of the OX40 agonist ivuxolimab. V gene TRBV6-1 combines with J gene TRBJ2-5; D is perhaps TRBD2 (5 bases). CDR3 amino acids: CASSAGLQETQYF. The CDR3 nucleotides read TGTGCCAGCAGTGCAGGACTGCAAGAGACCCAGTACTTC.